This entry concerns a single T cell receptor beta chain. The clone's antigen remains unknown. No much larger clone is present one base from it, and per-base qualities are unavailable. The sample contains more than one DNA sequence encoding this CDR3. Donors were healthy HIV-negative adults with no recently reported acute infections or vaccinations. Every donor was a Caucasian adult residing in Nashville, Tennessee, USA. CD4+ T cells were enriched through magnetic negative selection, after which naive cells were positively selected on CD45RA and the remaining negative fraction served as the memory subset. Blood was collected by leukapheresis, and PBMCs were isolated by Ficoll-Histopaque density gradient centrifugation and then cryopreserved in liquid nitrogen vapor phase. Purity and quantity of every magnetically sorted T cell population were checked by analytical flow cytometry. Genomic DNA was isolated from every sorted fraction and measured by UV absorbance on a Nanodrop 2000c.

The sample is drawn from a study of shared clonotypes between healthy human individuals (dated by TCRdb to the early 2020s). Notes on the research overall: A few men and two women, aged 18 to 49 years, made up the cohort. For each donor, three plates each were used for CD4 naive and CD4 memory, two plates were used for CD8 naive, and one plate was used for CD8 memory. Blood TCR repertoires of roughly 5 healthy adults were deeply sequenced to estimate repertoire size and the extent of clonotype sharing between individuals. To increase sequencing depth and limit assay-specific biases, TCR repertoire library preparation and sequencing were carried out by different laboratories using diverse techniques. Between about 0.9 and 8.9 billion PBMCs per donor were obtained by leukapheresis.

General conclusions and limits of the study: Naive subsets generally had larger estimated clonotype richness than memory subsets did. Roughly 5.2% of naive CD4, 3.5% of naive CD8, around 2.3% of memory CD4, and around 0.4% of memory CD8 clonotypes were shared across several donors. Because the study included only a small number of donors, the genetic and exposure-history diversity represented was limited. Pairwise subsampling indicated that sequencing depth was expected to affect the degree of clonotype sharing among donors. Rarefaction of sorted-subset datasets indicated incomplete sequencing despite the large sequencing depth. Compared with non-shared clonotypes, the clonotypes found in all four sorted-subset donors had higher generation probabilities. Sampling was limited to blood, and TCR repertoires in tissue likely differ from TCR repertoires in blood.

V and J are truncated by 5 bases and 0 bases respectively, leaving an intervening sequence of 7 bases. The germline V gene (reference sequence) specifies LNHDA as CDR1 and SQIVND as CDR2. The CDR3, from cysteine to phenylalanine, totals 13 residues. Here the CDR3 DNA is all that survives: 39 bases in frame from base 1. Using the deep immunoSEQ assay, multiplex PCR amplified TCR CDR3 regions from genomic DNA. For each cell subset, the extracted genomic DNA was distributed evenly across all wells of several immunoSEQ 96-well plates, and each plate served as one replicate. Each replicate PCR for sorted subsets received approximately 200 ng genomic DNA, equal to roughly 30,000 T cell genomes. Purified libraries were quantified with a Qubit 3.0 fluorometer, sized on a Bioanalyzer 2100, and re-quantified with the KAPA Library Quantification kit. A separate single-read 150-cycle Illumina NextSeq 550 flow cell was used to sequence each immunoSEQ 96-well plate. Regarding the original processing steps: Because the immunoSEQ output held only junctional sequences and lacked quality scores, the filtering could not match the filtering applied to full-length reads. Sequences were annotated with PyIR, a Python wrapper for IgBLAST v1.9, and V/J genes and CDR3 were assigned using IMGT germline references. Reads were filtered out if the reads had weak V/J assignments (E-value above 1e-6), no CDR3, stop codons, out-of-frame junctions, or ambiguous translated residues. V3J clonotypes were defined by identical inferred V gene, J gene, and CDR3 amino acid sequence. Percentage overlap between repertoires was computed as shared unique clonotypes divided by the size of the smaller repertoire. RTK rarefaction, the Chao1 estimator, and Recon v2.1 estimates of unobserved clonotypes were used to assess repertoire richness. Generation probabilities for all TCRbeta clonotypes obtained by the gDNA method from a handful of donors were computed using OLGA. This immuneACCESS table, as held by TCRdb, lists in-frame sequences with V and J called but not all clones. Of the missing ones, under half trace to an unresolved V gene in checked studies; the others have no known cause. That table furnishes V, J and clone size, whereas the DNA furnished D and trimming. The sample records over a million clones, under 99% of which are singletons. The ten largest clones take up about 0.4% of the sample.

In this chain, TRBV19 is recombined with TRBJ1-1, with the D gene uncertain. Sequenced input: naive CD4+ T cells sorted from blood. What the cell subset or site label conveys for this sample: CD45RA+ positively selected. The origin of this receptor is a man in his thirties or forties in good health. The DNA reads TGTGCCAGTAGTTCAACAGTGAACACTGAAGCTTTCTTT. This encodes CASSSTVNTEAFF.